Shown below are 18 T cell receptor beta chains from a single sample sequenced in a study of human T cells and chemical hapten exposure. Stated time point: patch test 1, 2 weeks after DPC sensitization. The treatment: therapeutic diphenylcyclopropenone sensitization with weekly scalp DPC. TCRdb re-analysed the RACE reads in MiXCR, keeping a single row per CDR3 protein. The sample consists of more than 70,000 distinct CDR3 sequences, about 12% of them appearing once. Here the sequenced sample was whole blood, taken in connection with sensitization to the hapten diphenylcyclopropenone (DPC). These receptors were collected from a woman between 55 and 75 years old with alopecia areata. Some clones in this sample may be carry-over from other donors' samples.

This clonotype was seen a few times. The V and J genes are TRBV14 and TRBJ1-1, with D hard to call. The length of the CDR3 is 15 residues. The ends were cut back, 1 base at V and 1 base at J, with 10 bases in the middle. The germline V gene encodes CDR1 SGHDN and CDR2 FVKESK. CDR3 DNA sequence: TGTGCCAGCAGCCAAGTTTCCGGGTCGAACACTGAAGCTTTCTTT. It translates to CASSQVSGSNTEAFF.

This clonotype was seen at least ten times. This rearrangement joins TRBV7-9 to TRBJ2-2; D gene ambiguous. The CDR3 covers 13 residues. Germline CDR1 and CDR2: SEHNR and FQNEAQ (reference sequence). The ends were cut back, 2 bases at V and 4 bases at J, with 5 bases in the middle. CDR3 sequence (DNA): TGTGCCAGCAGCTTATCTAGCACCGGGGAGCTGTTTTTT. As protein: CASSLSSTGELFF.

The J gene is TRBJ1-1, the V gene TRBV18, with D possibly being TRBD1 (6 bases). This CDR3 contains 14 residues. The V end was cut by 2 bases, the J end by 1 base, with 8 bases between. From germline, CDR1 is KGHSH and CDR2 LQKENI. CDR3 nucleotide sequence: TGTGCCAGCTCACCAAACAGGGAGAACACTGAAGCTTTCTTT. This translates into CASSPNRENTEAFF.

This clonotype occurred a few times. The chain employs TRBV5-1 and TRBJ2-7, with 7 bases that match TRBD1. This CDR3 comprises 15 residues. CDR1 and CDR2 from the germline V gene are SGHRS and YFSETQ. The V and J ends lost 4 bases and 2 bases, in that order; junction bases with no gene match: 9. The CDR3 bases are TGCGCCAGCAGCCTATACTGGACAGGAACCTACGAGCAGTACTTC. Encoded protein: CASSLYWTGTYEQYF.

This clonotype was recorded at least ten times. The chain links TRBV2 to TRBJ1-6, with TRBD1 as a possible D gene (6 bases). V dropped 7 bases and J dropped 7 bases, with 14 bases sitting between them. CDR1 and CDR2 from the germline V gene are SNHLY and FYNNEI. The CDR3 runs 14 residues. The CDR3 sequence is CASTRGGPNSPLHF. Here the CDR3 DNA reads TGTGCCAGCACCCGGGGGGGCCCGAATTCACCCCTCCACTTT.

The chain uses TRBV6-2 or TRBV6-3 and TRBJ2-4; D is unclear. From germline, CDR1 is MNHEY and CDR2 SVGEGT. This CDR3 is 13 amino acids long. Trimming took off 0 bases at V and 9 bases at J, with 9 bases between the two ends. For the CDR3, the DNA is TGTGCCAGCAGTTACTCGAATCTCGGCATTCAGTACTTC. Its translation is CASSYSNLGIQYF.

The chain carries TRBV2 and TRBJ2-2; D might be TRBD1 (6 bases). Trimming removed 6 bases from V and 4 bases from J, with 12 bases in between. Germline CDR1 SNHLY, CDR2 FYNNEI. The CDR3 runs 14 residues. In DNA form, the CDR3 reads TGTGCCAGCAGCGAGGGCAGGGGCACCGGGGAGCTGTTTTTT. It yields the protein CASSEGRGTGELFF. Variable domain in full (rest from reference TRBV2 and TRBJ2-2): EPEVTQTPSHQVTQMGQEVILRCVPISNHLYFYWYRQILGQKVEFLVSFYNNEISEKSEIFDDQFSVERPDGSNFTLKIRSTKLEDSAMYFCASSEGRGTGELFFGEGSRLTVL.

This sequence joins TRBV29-1 and TRBJ2-7; TRBD2 matches at 7 bases. This CDR3 spans 13 amino acids. V dropped 4 bases and J dropped 2; count of bases not matched to a gene: 5. Germline CDR1 SQVTM, CDR2 ANQGSEA. The CDR3 protein is CSVARGLPYEQYF. For the CDR3, the DNA is TGCAGCGTTGCCCGGGGACTACCCTACGAGCAGTACTTC.

This clonotype was seen many times. The conserved phenylalanine or tryptophan normally closing the CDR3 is absent here, so this likely arose from a read error. The DNA is left out, because the CDR3 cannot be placed on it with certainty; the CDR3 is given as TCRdb lists it. The chain uses TRBV21-1 and TRBJ2-7; the table calls TRBD2, which could not be checked here. TRBV21-1 is reported as a pseudogene. The CDR3 has 15 residues if both end residues are counted. The CDR3 sequence is CASSRRLANSYEQYS.

This clonotype has more than one count but fewer than ten. The chain carries TRBV20-1 and TRBJ1-6, with no clear D. The germline CDR1 and CDR2 sequences are DFQATT and SNEGSKA (reference sequence). Trimming removed 4 bases from V and 9 bases from J, with 13 bases in between. This CDR3 has 13 amino acids. CDR3 sequence (DNA): TGCAGTGCTACCCCCTCCTACGGTTCACCCCTCCACTTT. Residues: CSATPSYGSPLHF.

The CDR3 bases are TGTGCCAGCAGCCAAACAGGGGAGGCGAGCAATCAGCCCCAGCATTTT. Amino acid sequence: CASSQTGEASNQPQHF. The chain combines TRBV3-1 with TRBJ1-5; 7 bases are shared with TRBD1. J lost 1 base, V lost 2 bases, and 5 bases had no gene match. The CDR3 is made up of 16 amino acids. Looked up from germline, CDR1 is LGHDT and CDR2 is YNNKEL (reference sequence).

V usage is TRBV6-5 and J usage is TRBJ1-2; possible D gene TRBD1, 5 bases. Germline CDR1 MNHEY, CDR2 SVGAGI. Trimming took 6 bases from V and 5 from J, leaving 28 bases between them. This CDR3 is built from 18 residues. The CDR3 nucleotides are TGTGCCAGCAGATCCCCGTCCGGGACGATAAAGCAAAAATATGGCTACACCTTC. Amino acid sequence: CASRSPSGTIKQKYGYTF.

V usage is TRBV5-1 and J usage is TRBJ2-7, with D hard to call. Trimming stripped 4 bases from V and 0 bases from J, with 11 bases between. Germline loops: CDR1 SGHRS, CDR2 YFSETQ. CDR3 length equals 14 residues. This chain's CDR3 is CASSPSAASYEQYF. DNA of the CDR3: TGCGCCAGCAGCCCATCGGCAGCCTCCTACGAGCAGTACTTC.

The V and J genes are TRBV6-1 and TRBJ1-5, with D uncertain. The CDR3 extends over 15 amino acids. Germline CDR1 is MNHNS and CDR2 is SASEGT. V lost 2 bases and J 2 bases, leaving 10 bases between the germline ends. The DNA for the CDR3 is TGTGCCAGCAGTGAAAGAGATCCCCGCAATCAGCCCCAGCATTTT. It is translated as CASSERDPRNQPQHF.

This chain connects TRBV14 to TRBJ2-5; 7 bases line up with TRBD1. Trimming cost V 1 base and J 3 bases; bases outside gene matches: 14. Germline V gene lookup returns CDR1 SGHDN and CDR2 FVKESK. There are 18 residues in the CDR3. DNA for the CDR3: TGTGCCAGCAGCCAAGGACGCCGGAGACAGGGCCTGGAAGAGACCCAGTACTTC. Protein sequence: CASSQGRRRQGLEETQYF.

This clonotype appeared a few times. V is TRBV6-1 and J is TRBJ2-3; D is undetermined. The V and J ends lost 7 bases and 8 bases respectively, with 16 bases between them. CDR3 length: 13 amino acids. Germline CDR1 is MNHNS and CDR2 is SASEGT. The CDR3 DNA follows: TGTGCCAGCACCAACTCCGCAGCCGGTACGCAGTATTTT. Translated: CASTNSAAGTQYF.

The chain combines TRBV6-4 with TRBJ1-1; weak D call: TRBD1 (5 bases). There are 14 residues in the CDR3. V lost 3 bases and J 0 bases, leaving 8 bases between the germline ends. The germline V gene has CDR1 MRHNA and CDR2 SNTAGT. The CDR3: CASSEEGMNTEAFF. The DNA of the CDR3 is TGTGCCAGCAGTGAAGAGGGGATGAACACTGAAGCTTTCTTT.

The gene calls are TRBV6-1 and TRBJ1-1; unclear D gene. The CDR3 is made up of 15 amino acids. Trimming stripped 1 base from V and 4 bases from J, with 13 bases between. Per germline, CDR1 MNHNS and CDR2 SASEGT. Here the CDR3 DNA reads TGTGCCAGCAGTGAAGAGAGGGAAAGGCGCACTGAAGCTTTCTTT. This gives the protein CASSEERERRTEAFF.